A single sample is the source of the 6 T cell receptor beta chains below, sequenced in a study of cytomegalovirus exposure and HLA in healthy donors. Sequenced by immunoSEQ multiplex PCR; TCRdb stores in-frame clones only, minus some. The sample includes approximately 170,000 clones, almost 85% of them seen just once. Sequencing was carried out using PBMCs. The receptors were gathered from a man aged 25 to 40 in good health and CMV-seropositive.

The chain combines TRBV27 with TRBJ1-5; D uncertain. Trimming took off 8 bases at V and 4 bases at J, with 18 bases between the two ends. There are 15 residues in the CDR3. Germline lookup yields CDR1 MNHEY and CDR2 SMNVEV (reference sequence). The CDR3 here is CASSLEAAANQPQHF. The DNA of the CDR3 is TGTGCCAGCTCCTTAGAGGCGGCAGCAAATCAGCCCCAGCATTTT.

The chain employs TRBV7-2 and TRBJ2-2; D not certain. The CDR3 totals 12 residues. V lost 2 bases, J lost 9 bases, and 7 bases lay in between. Per germline, CDR1 SGHTA and CDR2 FQGNSA. DNA for the CDR3: TGTGCCAGCAGCTTAATCTCCCGGGAGCTGTTTTTT. Translating gives CASSLISRELFF.

The chain is built from TRBV11-3 and TRBJ1-1; D uncertain. This CDR3 comprises 12 residues. CDR1 and CDR2 from the germline V gene are SGHNT and YENEEA. Trimming took 4 bases from V and 4 from J, leaving 7 bases between them. Here the CDR3 DNA reads TGTGCCAGCAGCTCACTACCCACTGAAGCTTTCTTT. This translates into CASSSLPTEAFF. The complete variable domain, with remaining parts taken from reference TRBV11-3 and TRBJ1-1, reads EAGVVQSPRYKIIEKKQPVAFWCNPISGHNTLYWYLQNLGQGPELLIRYENEEAVDDSQLPKDRFSAERLKGVDSTLKIQPAELGDSAVYLCASSSLPTEAFFGQGTRLTVV.

The rearrangement uses TRBV6-1 and TRBJ2-1; D is perhaps TRBD2 (5 bases). Germline lookup yields CDR1 MNHNS and CDR2 SASEGT. The CDR3 is made up of 14 amino acids. V lost 5 bases and J 3 bases, leaving 11 bases between the germline ends. Here the CDR3 DNA reads TGTGCCAGCAGTTCCACAACTAGCTACAATGAGCAGTTCTTC. It is translated as CASSSTTSYNEQFF.

The chain uses TRBV19 and TRBJ2-2, with D maybe TRBD1 (5 bases). The germline V gene has CDR1 LNHDA and CDR2 SQIVND (reference sequence). The CDR3 is 16 residues long. Trimming stripped 4 bases from V and 0 bases from J, with 12 bases between. CDR3 sequence: CASSNSRQTNTGELFF. The CDR3 bases are TGTGCCAGTAGTAATTCCAGACAGACGAACACCGGGGAGCTGTTTTTT.

This clone was seen at least ten times. This sequence joins TRBV28 and TRBJ2-3; 7 bases are shared with TRBD1. The V gene end was trimmed by 3 bases and the J gene end by 1 base; junction bases not matched to a gene: 7. Germline assignment: CDR1 MDHEN and CDR2 SYDVKM. The length of the CDR3 is 16 residues. CDR3 loop: CASSLVPGQGTDTQYF. The DNA for the CDR3 is TGTGCCAGCAGTTTGGTCCCCGGACAGGGCACAGATACGCAGTATTTT.